The following is a T cell receptor (beta chain) sequence with its context. These data originate in a study of cytomegalovirus exposure and HLA in healthy donors. Turning to the study itself: Inside one of the first data releases sat about 91 million unique TCRs taken from HLA-typed donors. Among the 398 genotyped donors, approximately 80% were placed in the Caucasian-associated ancestry cluster.

The PCR contained 60 Vbeta and 13 Jbeta primers. Here immunoSEQ multiplex PCR was the method, and the copy in TCRdb shows in-frame clones only, minus some. In the table there are 200,000 to 250,000 clones, just over 75% of which are singletons. The sequencing sample was made of PBMCs. The TCR originated in a woman aged 55-70 years in good health and CMV-seropositive.

In DNA, the CDR3 is TGTGCCAGCAGCGGAGGGACGGCCTACCAAGAGACCCAGTACTTC. Amino acid sequence: CASSGGTAYQETQYF. This rearrangement joins TRBV11-2 to TRBJ2-5; D is perhaps TRBD2 (6 bases). V lost 5 bases, J lost 0 bases, and 13 bases lay in between. The CDR3 is 15 residues long. In germline, CDR1 is SGHAT, CDR2 FQNNGV.